The present TCR beta chain was sequenced within a study of human T cells and chemical hapten exposure. Study summary: From small differences in pooled library volume came most of the variation in per-sample TCR yields. Findings and caveats of the study: Patch test score showed a positive correlation with PT1 expanded TCR counts.

This clonotype was observed a handful of times. Its target is unknown. The sample's time point: patch test 3, about 24 weeks after DPC sensitization. Sample treatment: therapeutic diphenylcyclopropenone sensitization with weekly scalp DPC. The CDR3 is 15 residues long. Trimming at V came to 6 bases and at J to 6 bases, leaving 13 bases not matched to a gene. Looked up from germline, CDR1 is SGHAT and CDR2 is FQNNGV. TCRdb reprocessed the RACE reads via MiXCR and lists one record per CDR3 protein. Of over 65,000 distinct CDR3 sequences in the sample, around 10% were seen once. This receptor was identified in a woman between 50 and 59 years old with alopecia areata. Some clones in this sample may be carry-over from other donors' samples. The chain couples TRBV11-2 to TRBJ2-5; 7 bases fit TRBD2. Sequenced material: whole blood, taken in connection with sensitization to the hapten diphenylcyclopropenone (DPC). CDR3 sequence reads: CASSTSIAGLKTQYF. In nucleotides, the CDR3 is TGTGCCAGCAGTACGTCCATAGCGGGTTTGAAGACCCAGTACTTC.